These 29 T cell receptor beta chains originate from one sample sequenced in a study of T cell repertoires in cytomegalovirus infection. TCRdb fed the reads into MiXCR, producing one record per CDR3 protein. The sample yields some 400,000 distinct CDR3 sequences, approximately 30% seen once. What was sequenced was PBMCs. These receptors all come from a human donor in good health (CMV status not recorded). Some clones in this sample may be carry-over from other donors' samples.

The chain is built from TRBV4-1 and TRBJ1-6; a weak D match, TRBD1 (6 bases). The germline V gene encodes CDR1 MGHRA and CDR2 YSYEKL. V was cut by 0 bases and J by 0 bases, with 9 bases left in between. The CDR3 consists of 17 residues. CDR3 sequence (DNA): TGCGCCAGCAGCCAAGAGGACAGTAGCTCCTATAATTCACCCCTCCACTTT. This encodes CASSQEDSSSYNSPLHF.

This clonotype was detected many times. J is TRBJ2-1 and V is TRBV7-2; D may be TRBD2 (7 bases). The V gene's germline CDR1 is SGHTA and CDR2 FQGNSA. V was pared by 5 bases and J by 4 bases, with 18 bases between. The CDR3 loop spans 16 amino acids. CDR3 sequence (DNA): TGTGCCAGCAGCGCCCTTCCGGGGGGCGTTTACAATGAGCAGTTCTTC. Translated: CASSALPGGVYNEQFF.

The chain has TRBV4-1 and TRBJ2-1; TRBD1 matches at 9 bases. V shed 2 bases and J 9 bases; nucleotides not matched to a gene: 8. The V gene's germline CDR1 is MGHRA and CDR2 YSYEKL. The CDR3 length is 15 residues. The CDR3 DNA reads as TGCGCCAGCAGCCAATTCCGGGACAGGGTTGGTGAGCAGTTCTTC. Translated, it gives CASSQFRDRVGEQFF.

In this sample, this clonotype turned up a few times. V is TRBV6-6 and J is TRBJ2-3; 9 bases are a match to TRBD2. The germline gives CDR1 MNHNY, CDR2 SVGAGI (reference sequence). Trimming at V came to 10 bases and at J to 6 bases, leaving 23 bases not matched to a gene. The CDR3 has 18 residues. The CDR3: CATAPRGWRGGAPDTQYF. In DNA, the CDR3 is TGTGCCACCGCCCCCCGTGGGTGGCGCGGGGGGGCCCCGGATACGCAGTATTTT.

In its sample, this clonotype was seen many times. The chain carries TRBV7-8 and TRBJ1-5; D not resolved. CDR1 and CDR2 from the germline V gene are SGHVS and FQNEAQ. Trimming shortened V by 1 base and J by 1 base, and 8 bases separated the two germline ends. The CDR3 totals 15 residues. CDR3 nucleotides: TGTGCCAGCAGCTTAGTAGTGGGGAGCAATCAGCCCCAGCATTTT. This translates into CASSLVVGSNQPQHF.

There are a few counts of this clonotype. The chain uses TRBV6-1 and TRBJ1-4; 8 bases align to TRBD1. Trimming cost V 10 bases and J 4 bases; bases outside gene matches: 14. The CDR3 is 16 amino acids. The V gene's germline CDR1 is MNHNS and CDR2 SASEGT. The chain's CDR3 is CATRTGQAKGNEKLFF. DNA for the CDR3: TGTGCCACTCGGACGGGACAGGCTAAGGGTAATGAAAAACTGTTTTTT.

The chain couples TRBV20-1 to TRBJ2-1; D unclear. The CDR3 contains 13 residues. Deletions cut 3 bases from V and 0 bases from J, with 6 bases between. The germline V gene encodes CDR1 DFQATT and CDR2 SNEGSKA (reference sequence). The DNA of the CDR3 is TGCAGTGCTAGGACTTACTCCTACAATGAGCAGTTCTTC. Its translation: CSARTYSYNEQFF.

This clonotype was counted ten times or more. Mismatch with germline at one junction end may stem from a read error. The chain carries TRBV4-1 and TRBJ2-3, with 12 bases lining up with TRBD2. This CDR3 is built from 15 residues. Looked up from germline, CDR1 is MGHRA and CDR2 is YSYEKL. As DNA, the CDR3 is TGTGCCAGCAGCCGGACTAGCGGGGGCACAGATACGCAGTATTTT. It translates to CASSRTSGGTDTQYF.

In DNA form, the CDR3 reads TGTGCCAGCAGTCCAGGGGGGACCCACACTGAAGCTTTCTTT. Amino acids: CASSPGGTHTEAFF. The chain employs TRBV12-3 or TRBV12-4 and TRBJ1-1; 7 nucleotides agree with TRBD1. The CDR3 is 14 residues long. The J segment lost 3 bases and the V segment lost 5 bases, leaving 6 bases of the junction unmatched.

The chain carries TRBV28 and TRBJ1-1, with D unresolved. CDR3 length: 14 residues. Germline lookup yields CDR1 MDHEN and CDR2 SYDVKM. The V end was cut by 11 bases, the J end by 1 base, with 17 bases between. The CDR3 region has the DNA TGTGCCCTCAGTTTACTAGGGCCGAACACTGAAGCTTTCTTT. The encoded protein is CALSLLGPNTEAFF. Variable domain in full (rest from reference TRBV28 and TRBJ1-1): DVKVTQSSRYLVKRTGEKVFLECVQDMDHENMFWYRQDPGLGLRLIYFSYDVKMKEKGDIPEGYSVSREKKERFSLILESASTNQTSMYLCALSLLGPNTEAFFGQGTRLTVV.

The rearrangement joins TRBV6-6 to TRBJ2-3; the match to TRBD2 covers 7 bases. Looked up from germline, CDR1 is MNHNY and CDR2 is SVGAGI (reference sequence). Germline trimming cut 5 bases from V and 2 bases from J; bases unmatched to any gene: 4. This CDR3 is 14 amino acids long. The CDR3 sequence is CASSTRGDTDTQYF. The CDR3 DNA sequence: TGTGCCAGCAGTACCCGGGGGGACACAGATACGCAGTATTTT.

Many counts were recorded for this clonotype. The chain is built from TRBV7-8 and TRBJ1-5, with 7 nucleotides matching TRBD1. Germline CDR1 is SGHVS and CDR2 is FQNEAQ. The CDR3 extends over 16 amino acids. Germline trimming cut 5 bases from V and 3 bases from J; bases unmatched to any gene: 10. The CDR3 here is CASSPPGQPINQPQHF. DNA for the CDR3: TGTGCCAGCAGCCCCCCGGGACAGCCCATCAATCAGCCCCAGCATTTT.

Turning to this clonotype: This may be a read error, as it is one base from a much larger clone. The V gene is TRBV4-1, the J gene TRBJ1-2; 7 bases align to TRBD1. Germline V gene lookup returns CDR1 MGHRA and CDR2 YSYEKL. This CDR3 contains 14 residues. The CDR3 sequence is CSSSQGTDPRGYTF. DNA of the CDR3: TGCTCCAGCAGCCAAGGGACAGATCCACGTGGCTACACCTTC.

V is TRBV7-8 and J is TRBJ2-7, with a possible D match to TRBD2 (6 bases). CDR3 size: 12 residues. Germline V CDR1 and CDR2: SGHVS, FQNEAQ. V was trimmed by 0 bases and J by 6 bases, leaving 6 bases between them. The CDR3 is CASSLASGEQYF. CDR3 sequence (DNA): TGTGCCAGCAGCTTAGCTAGCGGCGAGCAGTACTTC.

This clonotype came up many times. The chain recombines TRBV12-3 or TRBV12-4 with TRBJ2-2; D is uncertain. Deletions cut 3 bases from V and 0 bases from J, with 8 bases between. This CDR3 is 15 amino acids long. The CDR3 region is CASSFFPANTGELFF. Written as DNA, the CDR3 is TGTGCCAGCAGTTTTTTTCCCGCGAACACCGGGGAGCTGTTTTTT.

This clonotype came up a few times. The V and J genes are TRBV5-1 and TRBJ1-2, with D unresolved. The CDR3 runs 14 residues. The ends were cut back, 5 bases at V and 4 bases at J, with 15 bases in the middle. Looked up from germline, CDR1 is SGHRS and CDR2 is YFSETQ. The CDR3 DNA reads as TGCGCCAGCAGTACAATCGCGGGTGCCTATGGCTACACCTTC. Translating it yields CASSTIAGAYGYTF.

This clonotype was seen at least ten times. CDR3 in DNA: TGTGCCAGCAGCTTAGATGGAGGGAAGCTGTTTTTT. This sequence encodes CASSLDGGKLFF. The rearrangement joins TRBV7-2 to TRBJ2-2, with a weak D call TRBD2 (6 bases). Trimming cost V 1 base and J 12 bases, with 9 bases left between them. CDR1 and CDR2 from the germline V gene are SGHTA and FQGNSA. The CDR3 extends over 12 amino acids.

The chain recombines TRBV15 with TRBJ2-2; D remains ambiguous. V was clipped by 9 bases and J by 3 bases, with 5 bases between them. Germline V lookup: CDR1 LNHNV, CDR2 YYDKDF (reference sequence). The CDR3 is made up of 11 amino acids. The CDR3 bases are TGTGCCACTAGTCACACCGGGGAGCTGTTTTTT. Protein product: CATSHTGELFF.

V gene TRBV10-3 combines with J gene TRBJ2-6, with TRBD2 matching over 9 bases. Trimming removed 9 bases from V and 0 bases from J; junction bases left unmatched: 12. CDR1 is ENHRY and CDR2 is SYGVKD in the germline V gene. The CDR3 has 18 amino acids. The CDR3 DNA is TGTGCCATGGCGGGGGGGTATGGGGCTAGCTCTGGGGCCAACGTCCTGACTTTC. This sequence encodes CAMAGGYGASSGANVLTF.

To note about this clonotype: A junction boundary mismatches the germline segment, possibly from a read error. The chain is built from TRBV10-3 and TRBJ2-5; possibly TRBD2 for D (6 bases). This CDR3 contains 13 residues. Germline V gene lookup returns CDR1 ENHRY and CDR2 SYGVKD. Here the CDR3 reads CAISDTGGETQDF. In DNA, the CDR3 is TGTGCCATCAGTGACACTGGAGGGGAGACCCAGGACTTC.

The V and J genes are TRBV7-8 and TRBJ1-4; a possible D gene is TRBD1 (5 bases). CDR3 length: 18 residues. Trimming cost V 1 base and J 5 bases, with 20 bases left between them. Germline V gives CDR1 SGHVS, CDR2 FQNEAQ. CDR3 coding DNA: TGTGCCAGCAGCTTAGATCGGCGGGAATTTCAGGGCAATGAAAAACTGTTTTTT. Translation gives CASSLDRREFQGNEKLFF.

In this sample, this clonotype turned up many times. The V gene is TRBV6-2 or TRBV6-3, the J gene TRBJ2-3; TRBD2 matches at 9 bases. The V and J ends lost 3 bases and 13 bases, in that order; junction bases with no gene match: 5. The germline V gene has CDR1 MNHEY and CDR2 SVGEGT. The CDR3 contains 12 residues. CDR3 loop: CASSYPGLAKYF. As DNA, the CDR3 is TGTGCCAGCAGTTATCCTGGACTAGCGAAGTATTTT.

This clonotype was observed a handful of times. V is TRBV20-1 and J is TRBJ1-5; no firm D call. Trimming shortened V by 6 bases and J by 2 bases, and 23 bases separated the two germline ends. The CDR3 has 17 residues. Germline V CDR1 and CDR2: DFQATT, SNEGSKA (reference sequence). DNA of the CDR3: TGCAGTGCCTATAGAAGTAGGTCAGTTAAGGGCAATCAGCCCCAGCATTTT. Amino acid sequence: CSAYRSRSVKGNQPQHF.

The chain is built from TRBV5-5 and TRBJ2-1; 7 bases align to TRBD1. J gave up 5 bases and V 3 bases, and 11 bases lay outside the gene matches. The CDR3 loop spans 16 amino acids. The germline V gene encodes CDR1 SGHKS and CDR2 YYEKEE (reference sequence). CDR3 DNA sequence: TGTGCCAGCAGCTCAACGGGACAGACCCTTCACAATGAGCAGTTCTTC. Translated, it gives CASSSTGQTLHNEQFF. Full variable domain (outside the CDR3, taken from reference TRBV5-5 and TRBJ2-1): DAGVTQSPTHLIKTRGQQVTLRCSPISGHKSVSWYQQVLGQGPQFIFQYYEKEERGRGNFPDRFSARQFPNYSSELNVNALLLGDSALYLCASSSTGQTLHNEQFFGPGTRLTVL.

This chain uses TRBV6-2 or TRBV6-3 with TRBJ2-2; D remains unclear. Germline assignment: CDR1 MNHEY and CDR2 SVGEGT. This CDR3 is built from 13 residues. Trimming shortened V by 5 bases and J by 6 bases, and 10 bases separated the two germline ends. The CDR3 loop is CASSALFAGELFF. The CDR3 bases are TGTGCCAGCAGTGCCTTGTTTGCCGGGGAGCTGTTTTTT.

On this clonotype itself: A junction end diverges from the germline sequence, so it may reflect a read error. V and J are TRBV6-5 and TRBJ2-2; tentative D call: TRBD2 (6 bases). From germline, CDR1 is MNHEY and CDR2 SVGAGI. This CDR3 contains 14 residues. The CDR3 DNA sequence: TGTTCCAGCAGTTCGGCGGGGATAAGCGGGGAGCTGTTTTTT. Protein: CSSSSAGISGELFF.

In this sample, this clonotype turned up many times. The junction departs from germline at one end; a sequencing error may be responsible. The chain recombines TRBV7-7 with TRBJ2-5, with 8 bases fitting TRBD2. The germline gives CDR1 SSHAT, CDR2 FNYEAQ (reference sequence). This CDR3 region has 14 residues. The CDR3 DNA reads as TGTGCTAGCAGCCCCGGGGGGGGTGAAGTAGGCCAGTACTTC. It is translated as CASSPGGGEVGQYF.

The J gene is TRBJ1-6, the V gene TRBV28; 11 nucleotides match TRBD1. Looked up from germline, CDR1 is MDHEN and CDR2 is SYDVKM. V gave up 5 bases and J gave up 8 bases; unmatched junction bases: 8. CDR3 length: 16 amino acids. The CDR3 bases are TGTGCCAGCAGTCCTTGGACAGGGGGCTCGGATTCACCCCTCCACTTT. Encoded protein: CASSPWTGGSDSPLHF.

This clonotype was seen more than once but under ten times. V is TRBV20-1 and J is TRBJ1-4; D unresolved. Trimming cost V 5 bases and J 5 bases, with 12 bases left between them. The CDR3 contains 13 residues. Germline CDR1 is DFQATT and CDR2 is SNEGSKA (reference sequence). The CDR3 DNA is TGCAGTGCTCCGACATCGGCCAATGAAAAACTGTTTTTT. The encoded protein is CSAPTSANEKLFF.